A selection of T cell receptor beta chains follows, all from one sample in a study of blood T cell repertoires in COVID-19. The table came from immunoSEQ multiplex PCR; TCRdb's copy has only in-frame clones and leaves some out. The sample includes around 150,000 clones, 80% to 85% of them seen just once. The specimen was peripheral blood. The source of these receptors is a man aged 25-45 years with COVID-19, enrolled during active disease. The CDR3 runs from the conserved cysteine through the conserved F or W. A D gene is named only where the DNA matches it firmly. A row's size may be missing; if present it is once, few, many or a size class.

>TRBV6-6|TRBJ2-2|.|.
CASSYVGLPAGELFF
TGTGCCAGCAGTTACGTCGGACTGCCTGCCGGGGAGCTGTTTTTT
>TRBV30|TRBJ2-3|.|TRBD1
CACHRGGTDTQYF
TGTGCCTGCCACAGGGGGGGCACAGATACGCAGTATTTT
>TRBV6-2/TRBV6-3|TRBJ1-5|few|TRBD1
CASSPDREGQPQHF
TGTGCCAGCAGCCCGGACAGGGAGGGACAGCCCCAGCATTTT
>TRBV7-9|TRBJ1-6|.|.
CASSLAAGDSPLHF
TGTGCCAGCAGCTTAGCGGCAGGGGATTCACCCCTCCACTTT
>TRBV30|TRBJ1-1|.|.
CAWRQRSTEAFF
TGTGCCTGGAGACAGAGAAGCACTGAAGCTTTCTTT
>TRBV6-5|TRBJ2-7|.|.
CASSYSTPPVSYEQYF
TGTGCCAGCAGTTACTCGACACCCCCAGTATCATACGAGCAGTACTTC
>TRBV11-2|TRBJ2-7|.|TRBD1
CASSSGTGSYEQYF
TGTGCCAGCAGCTCGGGGACAGGGTCCTACGAGCAGTACTTC
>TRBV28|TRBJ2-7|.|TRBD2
CASRITSGRAGSYEQYF
TGTGCCAGCAGGATCACTAGCGGGAGGGCCGGGTCCTACGAGCAGTACTTC
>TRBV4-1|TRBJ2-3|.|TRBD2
CASSQVGIAGDKQYF
TGCGCCAGCAGCCAAGTGGGAATAGCGGGAGATAAGCAGTATTTT
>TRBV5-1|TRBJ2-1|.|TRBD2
CASSTPGTSGRGQFF
TGCGCCAGCAGCACCCCCGGGACTAGCGGCAGGGGGCAGTTCTTC
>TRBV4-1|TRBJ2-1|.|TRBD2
CASSPPDSREPNEQFF
TGCGCCAGCAGCCCCCCGGACTCGCGGGAGCCCAATGAGCAGTTCTTC
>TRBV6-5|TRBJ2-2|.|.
CASRPGLLTGELFF
TGTGCCAGCAGGCCGGGACTCCTCACCGGGGAGCTGTTTTTT
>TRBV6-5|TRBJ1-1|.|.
CASTGVYTEAFF
TGTGCCAGCACAGGGGTTTACACTGAAGCTTTCTTT
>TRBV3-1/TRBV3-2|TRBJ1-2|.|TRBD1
CASTRGHNGYTF
TGTGCCAGCACCAGGGGGCATAATGGCTACACCTTC
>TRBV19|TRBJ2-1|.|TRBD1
CASSPRWGDRDEQFF
TGTGCCAGTAGTCCCCGGTGGGGGGACAGGGATGAGCAGTTCTTC
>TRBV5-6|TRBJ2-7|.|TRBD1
CASSVDRLSYEQYF
TGTGCCAGCAGCGTGGACAGGCTCTCCTACGAGCAGTACTTC
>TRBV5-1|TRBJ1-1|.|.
CASSGTQGIGTEAFF
TGCGCCAGCAGCGGAACACAGGGAATCGGTACTGAAGCTTTCTTT
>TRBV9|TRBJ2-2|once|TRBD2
CASSVAVAGGMGGELFF
TGTGCCAGCAGCGTAGCGGTAGCGGGAGGTATGGGCGGGGAGCTGTTTTTT
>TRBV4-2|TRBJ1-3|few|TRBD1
CASSQDFTGVRDTIYF
TGTGCCAGCAGCCAAGACTTTACAGGGGTGAGGGACACCATATATTTT
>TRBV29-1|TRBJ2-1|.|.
CSVDAGEGEQFF
TGCAGCGTTGATGCAGGGGAGGGTGAGCAGTTCTTC
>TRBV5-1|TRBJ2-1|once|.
CASSLSGGNEQFF
TGCGCCAGCAGCTTGTCAGGAGGGAATGAGCAGTTCTTC
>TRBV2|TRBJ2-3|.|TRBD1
CASSSDRGGDTQYF
TGTGCCAGCAGTTCCGACAGGGGGGGGGATACGCAGTATTTT
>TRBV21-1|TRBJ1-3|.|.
CASSPLGGGNTIYF
TGTGCCAGCAGCCCCCTTGGAGGGGGAAACACCATATATTTT
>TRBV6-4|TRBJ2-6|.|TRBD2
CASSGTSGSGANVLTF
TGTGCCAGCAGTGGGACTAGCGGCTCTGGGGCCAACGTCCTGACTTTC
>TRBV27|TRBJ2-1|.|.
CASSFRERNEQFF
TGTGCCAGCAGTTTCCGGGAGCGCAATGAGCAGTTCTTC
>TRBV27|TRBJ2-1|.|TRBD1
CASSLLWTGGSEQFF
TGTGCCAGCAGTTTACTGTGGACAGGGGGAAGCGAGCAGTTCTTC
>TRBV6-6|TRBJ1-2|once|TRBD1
CASRRQGDYGYTF
TGTGCCAGCAGAAGACAGGGTGACTATGGCTACACCTTC
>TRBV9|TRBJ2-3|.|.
CASSPRGSGDTQYF
TGTGCCAGCAGCCCCCGGGGGAGTGGAGATACGCAGTATTTT
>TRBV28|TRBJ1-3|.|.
CASSPWASGRENTIYF
TGTGCCAGCAGTCCCTGGGCTTCGGGGAGGGAAAACACCATATATTTT
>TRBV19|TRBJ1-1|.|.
CASSPAGLGTEAFF
TGTGCCAGTAGCCCTGCAGGGTTGGGCACTGAAGCTTTCTTT